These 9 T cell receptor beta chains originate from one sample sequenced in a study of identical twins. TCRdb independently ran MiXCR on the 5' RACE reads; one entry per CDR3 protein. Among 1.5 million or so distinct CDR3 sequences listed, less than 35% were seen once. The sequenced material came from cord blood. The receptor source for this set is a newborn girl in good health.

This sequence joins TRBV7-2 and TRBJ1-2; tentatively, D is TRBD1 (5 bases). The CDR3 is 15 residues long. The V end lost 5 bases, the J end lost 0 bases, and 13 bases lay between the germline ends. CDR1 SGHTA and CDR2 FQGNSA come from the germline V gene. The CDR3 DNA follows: TGTGCCAGCAGCCCTCGGGGACCAGCTAACTATGGCTACACCTTC. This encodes CASSPRGPANYGYTF.

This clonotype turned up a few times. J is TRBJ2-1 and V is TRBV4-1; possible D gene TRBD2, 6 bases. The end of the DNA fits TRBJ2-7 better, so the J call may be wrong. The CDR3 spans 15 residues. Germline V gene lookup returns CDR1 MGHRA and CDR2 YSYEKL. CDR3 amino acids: CASSQGLVSYNEQYF. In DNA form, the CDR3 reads TGCGCCAGCAGCCAAGGACTAGTCTCCTACAATGAGCAGTACTTC.

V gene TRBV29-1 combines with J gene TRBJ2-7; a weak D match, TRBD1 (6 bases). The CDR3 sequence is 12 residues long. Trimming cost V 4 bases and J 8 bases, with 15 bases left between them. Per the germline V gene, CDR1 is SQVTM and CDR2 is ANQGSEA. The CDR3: CSVGGRGLKQYF. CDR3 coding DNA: TGCAGCGTTGGTGGCAGGGGCTTAAAGCAGTACTTC.

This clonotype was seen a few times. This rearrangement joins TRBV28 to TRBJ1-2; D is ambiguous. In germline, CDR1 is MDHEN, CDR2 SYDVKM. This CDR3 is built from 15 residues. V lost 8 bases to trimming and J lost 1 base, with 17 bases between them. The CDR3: CASGLRAPLNYGYTF. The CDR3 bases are TGTGCCAGCGGACTAAGGGCCCCCCTTAACTATGGCTACACCTTC.

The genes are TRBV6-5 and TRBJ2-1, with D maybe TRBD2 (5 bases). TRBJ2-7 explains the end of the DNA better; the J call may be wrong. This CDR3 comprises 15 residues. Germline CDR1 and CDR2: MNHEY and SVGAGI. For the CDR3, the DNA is TGTGCCAGCAGTTACTCGGCGGGTCCCTACAATGAGCAGTACTTC. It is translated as CASSYSAGPYNEQYF.

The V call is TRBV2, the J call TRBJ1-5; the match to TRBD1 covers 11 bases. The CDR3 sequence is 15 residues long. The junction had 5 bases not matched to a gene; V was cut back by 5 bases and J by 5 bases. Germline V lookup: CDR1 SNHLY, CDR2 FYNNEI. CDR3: CASSMDRGLDQPQHF. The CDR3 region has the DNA TGTGCCAGCAGTATGGACAGGGGGCTGGATCAGCCCCAGCATTTT. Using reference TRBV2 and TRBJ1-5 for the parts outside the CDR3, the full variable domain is EPEVTQTPSHQVTQMGQEVILRCVPISNHLYFYWYRQILGQKVEFLVSFYNNEISEKSEIFDDQFSVERPDGSNFTLKIRSTKLEDSAMYFCASSMDRGLDQPQHFGDGTRLSIL.

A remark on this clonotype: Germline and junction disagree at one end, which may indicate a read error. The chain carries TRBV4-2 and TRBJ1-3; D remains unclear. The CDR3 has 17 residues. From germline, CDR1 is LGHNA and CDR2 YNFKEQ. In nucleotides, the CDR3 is TGTGCCAGCAGCCGAGAGAGTCCTAGGCATTCTGGAAACACGATATATTTT. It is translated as CASSRESPRHSGNTIYF.

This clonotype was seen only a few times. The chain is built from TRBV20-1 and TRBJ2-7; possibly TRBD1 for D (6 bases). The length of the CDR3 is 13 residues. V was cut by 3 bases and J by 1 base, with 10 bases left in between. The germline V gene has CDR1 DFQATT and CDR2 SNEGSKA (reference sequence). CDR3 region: CSARYTGSYEQYF. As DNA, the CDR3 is TGCAGTGCTAGGTATACAGGGTCCTACGAGCAGTACTTC.

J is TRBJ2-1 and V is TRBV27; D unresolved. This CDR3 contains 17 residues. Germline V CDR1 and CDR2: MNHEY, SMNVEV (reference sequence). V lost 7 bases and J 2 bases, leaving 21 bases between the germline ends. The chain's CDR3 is CASTERGPSTPYNEQFF. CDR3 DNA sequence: TGTGCCAGCACCGAAAGAGGCCCCTCAACCCCCTACAATGAGCAGTTCTTC.